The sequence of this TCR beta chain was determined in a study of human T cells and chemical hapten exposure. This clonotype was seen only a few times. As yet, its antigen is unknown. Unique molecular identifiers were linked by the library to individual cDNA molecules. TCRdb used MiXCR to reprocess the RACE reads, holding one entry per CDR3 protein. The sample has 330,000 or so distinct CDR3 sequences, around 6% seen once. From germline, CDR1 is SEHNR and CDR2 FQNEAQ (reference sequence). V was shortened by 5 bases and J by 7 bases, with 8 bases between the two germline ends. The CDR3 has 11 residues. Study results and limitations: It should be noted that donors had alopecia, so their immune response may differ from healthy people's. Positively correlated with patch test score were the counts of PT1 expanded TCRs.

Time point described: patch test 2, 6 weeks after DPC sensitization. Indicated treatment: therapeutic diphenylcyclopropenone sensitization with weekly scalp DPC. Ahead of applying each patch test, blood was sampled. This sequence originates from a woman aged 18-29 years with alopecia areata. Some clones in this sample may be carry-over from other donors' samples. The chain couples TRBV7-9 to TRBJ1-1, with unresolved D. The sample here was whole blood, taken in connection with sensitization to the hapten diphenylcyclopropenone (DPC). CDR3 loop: CASSPFDEAFF. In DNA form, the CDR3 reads TGTGCCAGCAGCCCCTTTGATGAAGCTTTCTTT.